This T cell receptor beta chain appears in the sequencing data of a study of blood T cell repertoires in COVID-19. On the study more broadly: The United States, Italy and Spain were the sources of the acute and convalescent COVID-19 samples. T cells, B-cell-depleted T cells, or PBMCs provided the cDNA or gDNA that served as material.

This clone was counted only a few times. The germline V gene encodes CDR1 SGHRS and CDR2 YFSETQ. The CDR3 extends over 13 amino acids. V was clipped by 0 bases and J by 8 bases, with 11 bases between them. Participant age was roughly 18 to 89 years, and participants resided in fewer than 25 US areas. The data were produced by immunoSEQ multiplex PCR, yet TCRdb's version contains in-frame clones alone and is incomplete. Among 380,000 or so clones listed, roughly 86% were seen once. The chain carries TRBV5-1 and TRBJ1-2; D not resolved. This clonotype originated in a woman between 35 and 50 years old with acute COVID-19. Sequenced input: PBMCs or T cells enriched from blood (not recorded which). The CDR3 loop is CASSLEPVGGYTF. In DNA, the CDR3 is TGCGCCAGCAGCTTGGAGCCGGTGGGCGGCTACACCTTC.